The clone carrying this TCR beta chain was seen a single time. Its cognate antigen is unknown. Deletions cut 3 bases from V and 4 bases from J, with 15 bases between. CDR1 and CDR2 from the germline V gene are GTSNPN and SVGIG (reference sequence). This CDR3 region has 14 residues. The data originate from a study of radiotherapy plus CTLA-4 blockade in lung cancer. The study, taken as a whole, reports: Early blood T cell clone dynamics reportedly forecast response best, with interferon-beta. Blood saw expansion of tumor-derived TCR clones after radiotherapy plus ipilimumab.

Only in-frame clones appear in the TCRdb table, and some are missing; sequencing was by immunoSEQ multiplex PCR. The sample records 77,000 or so clones, roughly 74% being singletons. CTLA-4 blockade with ipilimumab, together with focal radiation, was given to patients with chemo-refractory metastatic non-small-cell lung cancer. The TCR comes from a human donor with non-small cell lung cancer whose response to radiotherapy plus ipilimumab could not be evaluated. This specimen consisted of peripheral blood, obtained from a patient treated with radiotherapy plus ipilimumab. The chain employs TRBV30 and TRBJ2-5; possible D gene TRBD2, 6 bases. DNA of the CDR3: TGTGCCTGGAGCCCCGGGGGTTCCCTAGAGACCCAGTACTTC. The encoded protein is CAWSPGGSLETQYF.